Listed below are T cell receptor beta chains from one sample, sequenced in a study of cytomegalovirus exposure and HLA in healthy donors. The data were produced by immunoSEQ multiplex PCR, yet TCRdb's version contains in-frame clones alone and is incomplete. Here the sample spans about 130,000 clones, 70% to 85% being singletons. Material for sequencing was PBMCs. The receptors shown here come from a boy aged 2 to 10 in good health and CMV-seronegative. CDR3s include the opening cysteine and the closing phenylalanine or tryptophan.

J gene,V gene,CDR3 length,CDR3 protein
-,TRBV15,12,CATSSDSYEQYF
TRBJ2-7,TRBV7-8,15,CASSLVQGTSYEQYF
TRBJ1-1,TRBV30,14,CAWSRGTETRVAFF
TRBJ1-2,TRBV15,14,CATRGEWANYGYTF
TRBJ1-1,TRBV19,14,CASSWKLISTEAFF
TRBJ2-5,TRBV14,21,CASIPNRPKDRGFRIQETQYF
TRBJ2-1,TRBV10-3,14,CAISESGRSNEQFF
TRBJ2-1,TRBV19,16,CASSILGLAGLNEQFF
TRBJ1-5,TRBV4-3,16,CASSPAAGANNQPQHF
TRBJ1-1,TRBV27,15,CASSLHGQGLGGAFF
TRBJ1-1,TRBV7-2,19,CASSLAPRRVARISTEAFF
TRBJ1-1,TRBV7-9,13,CASSRGTASEAFF
TRBJ2-5,TRBV6-5,15,CASSLSGGAGETQYF
TRBJ1-2,TRBV29-1,13,CRGGSQGAGGYTF
TRBJ1-3,TRBV5-1,16,CASSWGQFSSGNTIYF
TRBJ2-2,TRBV11-2,15,CASSLERVGTGELFF
TRBJ1-2,TRBV11-1,14,CASNPGVGHYGYTF
TRBJ2-5,TRBV19,12,CASTGVGETQYF
TRBJ1-5,TRBV19,14,CASSIFQGYQPQHF
TRBJ2-1,TRBV7-7,18,CASPGLAGGLSSYNEQFF
TRBJ1-2,TRBV7-2,16,CASSSRQGQGQYGYTF
TRBJ2-1,TRBV29-1,14,CSVDVSGSYNEQFF
TRBJ2-7,TRBV5-4,15,CASSPTGTTSFEQYF
TRBJ1-1,TRBV5-6,14,CASSLGQFFTEAFF
TRBJ2-7,TRBV6-5,14,CASSGTEESDEQYF
TRBJ1-2,TRBV30,13,CAWSVRTVYGYTF
TRBJ2-1,TRBV19,19,CASSIKEASGRSSYNEQFF
TRBJ2-1,TRBV19,15,CASGDRVSSYNEQFF
TRBJ2-3,TRBV18,13,CASSPVPIDTQYF
TRBJ1-2,TRBV27,15,CASSFQGDGNYGYTF
TRBJ1-5,TRBV25-1,14,CASSESGSNQPQHF
TRBJ1-2,TRBV18,15,CASSPPLNSPLGYTF
TRBJ2-4,TRBV6-5,13,CASSSRRGGQQYF
TRBJ1-4,TRBV4-1,16,CASSHNAGTANEKLFF
TRBJ1-2,TRBV9,15,CASSVEGTGNYGYTF
TRBJ2-5,TRBV7-9,15,CASSLQGGSQETQYF
TRBJ1-1,TRBV10-3,17,CAISESGTGRLNTEAFF
TRBJ1-1,TRBV6-6,11,CASDRATEAFF
TRBJ1-2,TRBV6-6,11,CASSYTGPGTF
TRBJ2-7,TRBV29-1,15,CSVEERGDVTYEQYF
TRBJ1-2,TRBV27,15,CASSPNRDRGYGYTF
TRBJ1-2,TRBV7-9,14,CASSLSGNNYGYTF
TRBJ2-7,TRBV28,12,CASSLLSYEQYF
TRBJ1-2,TRBV4-1,16,CASSQVGLLPNYGYTF
TRBJ1-5,TRBV5-5,13,CASSLHSGQPQHF
TRBJ1-2,TRBV6-5,14,CASSSGTGADGYTF
TRBJ2-1,TRBV23-1,15,CASTQYSGSYNEQFF
TRBJ1-5,TRBV18,14,CASSLQGAGQPQHF
TRBJ2-1,TRBV18,16,CASSSSGGSSYNEQFF
TRBJ1-2,TRBV7-9,14,CASSPWGGSYGYTF
TRBJ2-3,TRBV13,14,CASSYSGRADTQYF
TRBJ1-4,TRBV5-1,17,CASSPSGSDRVGEKLFF